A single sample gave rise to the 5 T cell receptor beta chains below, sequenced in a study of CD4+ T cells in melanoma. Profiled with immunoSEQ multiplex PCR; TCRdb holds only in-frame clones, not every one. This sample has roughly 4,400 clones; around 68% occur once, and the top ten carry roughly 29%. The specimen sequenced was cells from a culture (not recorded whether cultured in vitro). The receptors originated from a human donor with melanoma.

In nucleotides, the CDR3 is TGTGCCAGCAGTCCTGGAGTGGGGTACACTGAAGCTTTCTTT. Translated, it gives CASSPGVGYTEAFF. V and J are TRBV6-5 and TRBJ1-1, with unresolved D. V was clipped by 5 bases and J by 3 bases, with 13 bases between them. Germline V gene data show CDR1 as MNHEY and CDR2 as SVGAGI. The CDR3 covers 14 residues.

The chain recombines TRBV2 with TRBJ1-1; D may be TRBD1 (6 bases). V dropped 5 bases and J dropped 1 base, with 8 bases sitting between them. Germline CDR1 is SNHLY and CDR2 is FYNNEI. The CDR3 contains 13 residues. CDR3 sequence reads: CASSSDRNTEAFF. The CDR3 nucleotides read TGTGCCAGCAGTTCGGACAGGAACACTGAAGCTTTCTTT.

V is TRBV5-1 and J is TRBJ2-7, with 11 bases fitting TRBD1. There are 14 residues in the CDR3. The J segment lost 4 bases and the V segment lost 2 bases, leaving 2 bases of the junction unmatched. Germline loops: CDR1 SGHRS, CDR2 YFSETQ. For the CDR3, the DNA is TGCGCCAGCAGCTTTGGGACAGGGGGTTACGAGCAGTACTTC. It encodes CASSFGTGGYEQYF.

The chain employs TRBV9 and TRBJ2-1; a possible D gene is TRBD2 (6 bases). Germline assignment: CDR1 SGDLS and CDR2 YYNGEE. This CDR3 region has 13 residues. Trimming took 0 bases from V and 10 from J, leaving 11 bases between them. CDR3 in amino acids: CASSVAYRGEQFF. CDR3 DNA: TGTGCCAGCAGCGTAGCTTATCGGGGGGAGCAGTTCTTC.

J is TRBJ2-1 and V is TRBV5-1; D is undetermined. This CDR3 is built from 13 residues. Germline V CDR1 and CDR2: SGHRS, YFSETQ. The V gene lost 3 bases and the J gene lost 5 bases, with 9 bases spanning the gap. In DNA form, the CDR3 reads TGCGCCAGCAGCTGGAACAGCAACAATGAGCAGTTCTTC. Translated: CASSWNSNNEQFF.